This T cell receptor beta chain emerged from a study of T cell responses to AZD1222 COVID-19 vaccine. Study conclusions and caveats: The CD4 TCRs associated with vaccination extended across spike and predominated at 160-218 and 743-854.

Produced via immunoSEQ multiplex PCR; TCRdb's table is partial and in-frame only. This sample has over 150,000 clones, with approximately 92% found just once. This CDR3 has 16 amino acids. The germline V and J ends were trimmed by 0 bases and 0 bases, with 11 bases remaining between them. From germline, CDR1 is MGHRA and CDR2 YSYEKL. A word on this clone: Antigen: not known.

The chain couples TRBV4-1 to TRBJ1-1; D not resolved. This specimen was peripheral blood, taken 28 days after the second dose of the MenACWY control vaccine. This clonotype was sampled from an adult who received the MenACWY meningococcal vaccine as a control. CDR3 amino acids: CASSQDLGRLNTEAFF. The CDR3 DNA sequence: TGCGCCAGCAGCCAAGATCTTGGGAGGTTGAACACTGAAGCTTTCTTT.